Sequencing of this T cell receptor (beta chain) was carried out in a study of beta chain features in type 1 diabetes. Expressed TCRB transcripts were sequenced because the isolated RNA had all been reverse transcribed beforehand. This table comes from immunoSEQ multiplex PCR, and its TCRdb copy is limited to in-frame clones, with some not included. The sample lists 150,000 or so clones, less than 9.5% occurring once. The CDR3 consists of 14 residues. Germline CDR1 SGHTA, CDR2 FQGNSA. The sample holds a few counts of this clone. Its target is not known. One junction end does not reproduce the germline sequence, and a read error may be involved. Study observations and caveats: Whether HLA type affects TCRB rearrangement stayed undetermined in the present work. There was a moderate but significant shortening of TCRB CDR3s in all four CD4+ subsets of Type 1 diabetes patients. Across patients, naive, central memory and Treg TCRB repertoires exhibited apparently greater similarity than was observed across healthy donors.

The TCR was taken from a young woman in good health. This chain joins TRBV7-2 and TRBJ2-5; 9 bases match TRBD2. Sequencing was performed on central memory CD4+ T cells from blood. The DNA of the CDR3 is TGCGCCAGCAGCCAACAAACTAGCGGGGAGACCCAGTACTTC. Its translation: CASSQQTSGETQYF.